The 18 T cell receptor beta chains listed next were all sequenced from one sample in a study of cytomegalovirus exposure and HLA in healthy donors. The study ran its PCR with 60 Vbeta and 13 Jbeta primers. Assay: immunoSEQ multiplex PCR; the TCRdb copy retains only in-frame clones and omits some. The repertoire holds 75,000 to 100,000 clones, with approximately 75% as singletons. Sequencing input: PBMCs. All receptors derive from a female donor in good health and CMV-seropositive.

This chain uses TRBV6-4 with TRBJ2-1, with 13 bases fitting TRBD2. The J segment lost 9 bases and the V segment lost 5 bases, leaving 4 bases of the junction unmatched. This CDR3 is 14 amino acids long. Germline values: CDR1 MRHNA, CDR2 SNTAGT. The CDR3 coding sequence is TGTGCCAGCAGTCCGACTAGCGGGGGGAGTGAGCAGTTCTTC. As protein: CASSPTSGGSEQFF.

The chain has TRBV29-1 and TRBJ2-1; TRBD2 might be the D (6 bases). The V gene's germline CDR1 is SQVTM and CDR2 ANQGSEA. The CDR3 totals 14 residues. The V gene lost 8 bases and the J gene lost 0 bases, with 14 bases spanning the gap. The CDR3 region is CSSRDSGSYNEQFF. CDR3 sequence (DNA): TGCAGCTCCCGGGACTCTGGCTCCTACAATGAGCAGTTCTTC.

The chain recombines TRBV15 with TRBJ2-5; a weak D match, TRBD1 (5 bases). V lost 1 base, J lost 5 bases, and 14 bases lay in between. This CDR3 has 15 amino acids. CDR1 is LNHNV, CDR2 YYDKDF, per germline (reference sequence). The CDR3 DNA follows: TGTGCCACCAGCAGAGGACAGCAAAATAGGGAGACCCAGTACTTC. This encodes CATSRGQQNRETQYF.

The CDR3 region has the DNA TGTGCCAGCAGTTACTCGTACGGGATCCCCGATACGCAGTATTTT. The encoded protein is CASSYSYGIPDTQYF. This chain links TRBV6-5 with TRBJ2-3, with D tentatively TRBD2 (5 bases). This CDR3 has 15 amino acids. Germline CDR1 and CDR2: MNHEY and SVGAGI. The ends were cut back, 0 bases at V and 6 bases at J, with 13 bases in the middle.

V gene TRBV27 combines with J gene TRBJ2-7, with D maybe TRBD1 (6 bases). The length of the CDR3 is 15 residues. Trimming left V 5 bases short and J 3 bases short, with 17 bases between. Germline V gene lookup returns CDR1 MNHEY and CDR2 SMNVEV (reference sequence). CDR3 in amino acids: CASSLQDSPNYEQYF. The CDR3 nucleotides are TGTGCCAGCAGTCTACAGGACAGTCCCAACTACGAGCAGTACTTC.

This clone was detected only a few times. This CDR3 is CASSLLPNTEAFF. CDR3 sequence (DNA): TGCGCCAGCAGCCTCCTCCCGAACACTGAAGCTTTCTTT. This chain uses TRBV4-3 with TRBJ1-1; D is ambiguous. Trimming removed 4 bases from V and 1 base from J, with 7 bases in between. This CDR3 is built from 13 residues. Per the germline V gene, CDR1 is LGHNA and CDR2 is YSLEER.

The chain combines TRBV6-5 with TRBJ1-2; possibly TRBD1 for D (6 bases). V was trimmed by 2 bases and J by 7 bases, leaving 14 bases between them. This CDR3 comprises 14 residues. Per germline, CDR1 MNHEY and CDR2 SVGAGI. The CDR3 is CASSYLTGFGGYTF. CDR3 DNA sequence: TGTGCCAGCAGTTACCTTACAGGGTTTGGTGGCTACACCTTC.

This clone has at least ten counts. The chain employs TRBV4-3 and TRBJ2-3; 7 bases fit TRBD2. This CDR3 region has 16 residues. V shed 1 base, J shed 5 bases, and the junction held 9 bases outside the gene matches. Germline V gene sequence: CDR1 LGHNA, CDR2 YSLEER. CDR3 bases: TGCGCCAGCAGCCAAGCGGGTAGCGGGCAGGGAGATACGCAGTATTTT. This encodes CASSQAGSGQGDTQYF.

The rearrangement joins TRBV19 to TRBJ1-1; D may be TRBD1 (6 bases). V lost 6 bases and J 0 bases, leaving 11 bases between the germline ends. The length of the CDR3 is 14 residues. CDR1 LNHDA and CDR2 SQIVND come from the germline V gene (reference sequence). The CDR3, as DNA: TGTGCCAGTAGCCCTGGGACACTGAACACTGAAGCTTTCTTT. Translation gives CASSPGTLNTEAFF.

This clone appeared once. V gene TRBV10-2 combines with J gene TRBJ1-2; D is unresolved. V shed 3 bases and J shed 3 bases, with 5 bases lying between them. Germline V gene sequence: CDR1 WSHSY, CDR2 SAAADI. The CDR3 contains 12 residues. CDR3 DNA sequence: TGCGCCAGCAGTGAAACATACTATGGCTACACCTTC. Its protein product is CASSETYYGYTF.

A remark on this clone: This sample also contains other DNA sequences that code for the same CDR3. The V call is TRBV29-1, the J call TRBJ1-1; D gene unclear. Trimming took 4 bases from V and 4 from J, leaving 10 bases between them. Germline CDR1 SQVTM, CDR2 ANQGSEA. The CDR3 loop spans 12 amino acids. Here the CDR3 DNA reads TGCAGCGTTGGGGAGGGTGGCACTGAAGCTTTCTTT. Residues: CSVGEGGTEAFF.

This clone was counted once. The gene calls are TRBV13 and TRBJ2-7; TRBD1 agrees at 7 bases. The CDR3 spans 14 residues. V shed 2 bases and J 4 bases; nucleotides not matched to a gene: 5. Germline V CDR1 and CDR2: PRHDT, FYEKMQ (reference sequence). The CDR3 reads CASSLIGGRYEQYF. DNA for the CDR3: TGTGCCAGCAGCTTAATAGGGGGCAGGTACGAGCAGTACTTC. The variable domain in full, with the rest retrieved from reference TRBV13 and TRBJ2-7, is AAGVIQSPRHLIKEKRETATLKCYPIPRHDTVYWYQQGPGQDPQFLISFYEKMQSDKGSIPDRFSAQQFSDYHSELNMSSLELGDSALYFCASSLIGGRYEQYFGPGTRLTVT.

V usage is TRBV6-5 and J usage is TRBJ1-5, with D perhaps matching TRBD1 (6 bases). The germline CDR1 and CDR2 sequences are MNHEY and SVGAGI. This CDR3 spans 13 amino acids. V was clipped by 7 bases and J by 4 bases, with 11 bases between them. DNA for the CDR3: TGTGCCAGCACCTACGGACAGAATCAGCCCCAGCATTTT. Amino acids: CASTYGQNQPQHF.

The rearrangement joins TRBV5-6 to TRBJ1-1; D not resolved. Trimming left V 3 bases short and J 0 bases short, with 12 bases between. The CDR3 loop spans 15 amino acids. Germline loops: CDR1 SGHDT, CDR2 YYEEEE. The CDR3 loop is CASSYLGSMNTEAFF. The CDR3 DNA is TGTGCCAGCAGCTACCTGGGCTCCATGAACACTGAAGCTTTCTTT. Filled out from reference TRBV5-6 and TRBJ1-1, the complete variable domain reads DAGVTQSPTHLIKTRGQQVTLRCSPKSGHDTVSWYQQALGQGPQFIFQYYEEEERQRGNFPDRFSGHQFPNYSSELNVNALLLGDSALYLCASSYLGSMNTEAFFGQGTRLTVV.

By share, this clone counts as medium-sized. CDR3 in DNA: TGTGCCAGCAGCCGGGGAGAGTACACTGAAGCTTTCTTT. It encodes CASSRGEYTEAFF. V gene TRBV5-8 combines with J gene TRBJ1-1; D remains ambiguous. Germline V gene lookup returns CDR1 SGHTS and CDR2 YDEGEE. Between the trimmed V and J ends, which lost 4 bases and 3 bases, there was a span of 10 bases. The CDR3 length is 13 residues.

This clone was seen only once. The chain carries TRBV28 and TRBJ2-7, with D perhaps TRBD1 (5 bases). From germline, CDR1 is MDHEN and CDR2 SYDVKM. V gave up 3 bases and J gave up 6 bases, with 18 bases separating them. CDR3 size: 15 residues. CDR3: CASSFSDPGLAEQYF. The DNA for the CDR3 is TGTGCCAGCAGTTTCAGTGATCCAGGGTTGGCCGAGCAGTACTTC. Full variable domain (outside the CDR3, taken from reference TRBV28 and TRBJ2-7): DVKVTQSSRYLVKRTGEKVFLECVQDMDHENMFWYRQDPGLGLRLIYFSYDVKMKEKGDIPEGYSVSREKKERFSLILESASTNQTSMYLCASSFSDPGLAEQYFGPGTRLTVT.

The chain links TRBV7-2 to TRBJ2-3; 16 bases agree with TRBD2. V was pared by 0 bases and J by 4 bases, with 4 bases of the junction left unmatched. The CDR3 consists of 18 residues. Germline values: CDR1 SGHTA, CDR2 FQGNSA. The CDR3 reads CASSLAGLAGGRADTQYF. Written as DNA, the CDR3 is TGTGCCAGCAGCTTAGCGGGACTAGCGGGGGGGCGAGCAGATACGCAGTATTTT.

The chain has TRBV29-1 and TRBJ2-1, with D perhaps TRBD1 (5 bases). The germline V and J ends were trimmed by 4 bases and 4 bases, with 14 bases remaining between them. CDR3 length: 14 amino acids. Germline CDR1 SQVTM, CDR2 ANQGSEA. This chain's CDR3 is CSVAGIREYNEQFF. CDR3 nucleotide sequence: TGCAGCGTTGCAGGGATCCGAGAGTACAATGAGCAGTTCTTC.